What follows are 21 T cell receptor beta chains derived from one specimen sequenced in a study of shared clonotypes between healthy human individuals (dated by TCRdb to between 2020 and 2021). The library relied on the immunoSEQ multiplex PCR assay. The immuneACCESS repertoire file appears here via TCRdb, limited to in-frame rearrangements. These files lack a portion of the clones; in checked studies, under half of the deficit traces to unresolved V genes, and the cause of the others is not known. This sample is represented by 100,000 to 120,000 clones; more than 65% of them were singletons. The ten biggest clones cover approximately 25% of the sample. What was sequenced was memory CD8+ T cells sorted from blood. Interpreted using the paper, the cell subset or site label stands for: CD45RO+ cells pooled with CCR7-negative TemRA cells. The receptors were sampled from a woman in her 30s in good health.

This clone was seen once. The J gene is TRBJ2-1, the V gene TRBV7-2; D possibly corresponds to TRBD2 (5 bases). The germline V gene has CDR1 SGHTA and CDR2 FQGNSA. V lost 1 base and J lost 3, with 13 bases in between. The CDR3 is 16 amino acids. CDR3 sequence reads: CASSLGERAGYNEQFF. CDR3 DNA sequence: TGTGCCAGCAGCTTAGGGGAGAGGGCGGGCTACAATGAGCAGTTCTTC. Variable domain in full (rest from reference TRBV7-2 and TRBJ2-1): GAGVSQSPSNKVTEKGKDVELRCDPISGHTALYWYRQSLGQGLEFLIYFQGNSAPDKSGLPSDRFSAERTGGSVSTLTIQRTQQEDSAVYLCASSLGERAGYNEQFFGPGTRLTVL.

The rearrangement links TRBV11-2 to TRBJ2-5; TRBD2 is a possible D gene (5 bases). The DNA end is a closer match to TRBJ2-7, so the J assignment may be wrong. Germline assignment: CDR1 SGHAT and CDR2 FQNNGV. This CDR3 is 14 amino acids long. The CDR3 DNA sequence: TGTGCCAGCAGGAAGGGAGTCCCCCCCTACGAGCAGTACTTC. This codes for CASRKGVPPYEQYF.

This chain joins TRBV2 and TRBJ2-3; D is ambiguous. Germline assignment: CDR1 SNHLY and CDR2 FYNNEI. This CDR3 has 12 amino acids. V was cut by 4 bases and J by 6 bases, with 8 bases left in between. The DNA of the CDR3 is TGTGCCAGCAGTGCCCCCGTCGATACGCAGTATTTT. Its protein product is CASSAPVDTQYF.

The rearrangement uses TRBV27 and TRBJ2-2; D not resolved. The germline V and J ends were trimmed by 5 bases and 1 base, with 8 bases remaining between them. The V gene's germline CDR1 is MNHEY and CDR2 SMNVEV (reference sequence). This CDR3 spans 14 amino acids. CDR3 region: CASSPDLNTGELFF. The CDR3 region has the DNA TGTGCCAGCAGTCCCGACTTGAACACCGGGGAGCTGTTTTTT.

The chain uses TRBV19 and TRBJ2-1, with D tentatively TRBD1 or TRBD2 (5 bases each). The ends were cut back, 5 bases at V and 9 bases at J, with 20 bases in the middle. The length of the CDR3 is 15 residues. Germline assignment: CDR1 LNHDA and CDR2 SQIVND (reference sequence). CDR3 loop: CASSRTGTPAGEQFF. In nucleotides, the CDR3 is TGTGCCAGTAGTCGAACCGGGACCCCGGCGGGTGAGCAGTTCTTC. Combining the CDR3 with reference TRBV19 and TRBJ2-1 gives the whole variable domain DGGITQSPKYLFRKEGQNVTLSCEQNLNHDAMYWYRQDPGQGLRLIYYSQIVNDFQKGDIAEGYSVSREKKESFPLTVTSAQKNPTAFYLCASSRTGTPAGEQFFGPGTRLTVL.

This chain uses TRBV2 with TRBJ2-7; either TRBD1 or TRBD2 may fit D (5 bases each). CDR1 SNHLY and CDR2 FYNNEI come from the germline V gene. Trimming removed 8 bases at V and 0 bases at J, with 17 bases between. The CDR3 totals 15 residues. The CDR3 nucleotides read TGTGCCAGCTCCGGGACGGTAACTCCCTCCTACGAGCAGTACTTC. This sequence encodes CASSGTVTPSYEQYF.

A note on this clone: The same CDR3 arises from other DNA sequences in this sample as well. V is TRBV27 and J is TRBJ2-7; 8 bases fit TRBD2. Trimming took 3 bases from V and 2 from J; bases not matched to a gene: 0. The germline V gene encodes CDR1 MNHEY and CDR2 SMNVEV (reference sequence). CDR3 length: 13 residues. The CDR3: CASSLRGAYEQYF. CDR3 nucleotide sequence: TGTGCCAGCAGTTTGCGGGGGGCCTACGAGCAGTACTTC.

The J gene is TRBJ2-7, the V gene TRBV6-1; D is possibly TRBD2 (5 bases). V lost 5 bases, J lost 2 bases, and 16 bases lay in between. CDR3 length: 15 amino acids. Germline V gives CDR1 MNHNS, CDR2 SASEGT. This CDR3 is CASSLSLASTYEQYF. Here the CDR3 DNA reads TGTGCCAGCAGTTTATCCCTAGCTAGTACCTACGAGCAGTACTTC.

The CDR3 protein is CASNYRGENTEAFF. DNA of the CDR3: TGTGCCAGTAACTACAGGGGAGAGAACACTGAAGCTTTCTTT. The rearrangement links TRBV19 to TRBJ1-1; 7 bases fit TRBD1. CDR3 size: 14 residues. The germline V gene has CDR1 LNHDA and CDR2 SQIVND (reference sequence). V gave up 7 bases and J gave up 1 base; unmatched junction bases: 6.

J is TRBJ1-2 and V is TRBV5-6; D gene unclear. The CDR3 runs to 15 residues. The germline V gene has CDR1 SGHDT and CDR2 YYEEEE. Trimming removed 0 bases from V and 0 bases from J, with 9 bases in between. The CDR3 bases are TGTGCCAGCAGCTTGGGGGTGATAGCTAACTATGGCTACACCTTC. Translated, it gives CASSLGVIANYGYTF.

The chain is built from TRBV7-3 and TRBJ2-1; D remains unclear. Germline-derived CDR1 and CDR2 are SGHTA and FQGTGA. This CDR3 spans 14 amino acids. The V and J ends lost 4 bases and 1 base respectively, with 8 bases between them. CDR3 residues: CASSSTASYNEQFF. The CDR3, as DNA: TGTGCCAGCAGCTCCACAGCTTCCTACAATGAGCAGTTCTTC.

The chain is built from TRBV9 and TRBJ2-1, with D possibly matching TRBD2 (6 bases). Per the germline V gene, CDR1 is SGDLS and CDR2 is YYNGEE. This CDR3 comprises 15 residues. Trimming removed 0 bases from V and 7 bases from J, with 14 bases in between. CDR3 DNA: TGTGCCAGCAGCGTAGGCGGGGCCGCGGTAAATGAGCAGTTCTTC. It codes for CASSVGGAAVNEQFF.

In nucleotides, the CDR3 is TGTGCCAGCAGCTTAAGTCCCCTCACCGGGGAGCTGTTTTTT. Its protein product is CASSLSPLTGELFF. This chain joins TRBV7-9 and TRBJ2-2, with D unresolved. The CDR3 covers 14 residues. Germline-derived CDR1 and CDR2 are SEHNR and FQNEAQ (reference sequence). Trimming shortened V by 2 bases and J by 4 bases, and 8 bases separated the two germline ends.

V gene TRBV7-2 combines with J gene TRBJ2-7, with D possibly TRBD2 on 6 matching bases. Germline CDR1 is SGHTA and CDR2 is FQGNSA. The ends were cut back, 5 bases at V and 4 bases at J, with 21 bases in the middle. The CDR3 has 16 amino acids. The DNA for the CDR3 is TGTGCCAGCAGCCCCGCCCTTGACGGGAGTAGTTACGAGCAGTACTTC. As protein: CASSPALDGSSYEQYF.

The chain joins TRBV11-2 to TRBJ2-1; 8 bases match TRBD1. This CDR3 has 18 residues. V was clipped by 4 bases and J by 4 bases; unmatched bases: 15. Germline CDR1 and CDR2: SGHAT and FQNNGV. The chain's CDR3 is CASSSPRTGMSLYNEQFF. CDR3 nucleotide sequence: TGTGCCAGCAGCTCCCCTAGGACAGGGATGTCCCTATACAATGAGCAGTTCTTC. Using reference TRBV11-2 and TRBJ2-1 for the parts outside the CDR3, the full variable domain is EAGVAQSPRYKIIEKRQSVAFWCNPISGHATLYWYQQILGQGPKLLIQFQNNGVVDDSQLPKDRFSAERLKGVDSTLKIQPAKLEDSAVYLCASSSPRTGMSLYNEQFFGPGTRLTVL.

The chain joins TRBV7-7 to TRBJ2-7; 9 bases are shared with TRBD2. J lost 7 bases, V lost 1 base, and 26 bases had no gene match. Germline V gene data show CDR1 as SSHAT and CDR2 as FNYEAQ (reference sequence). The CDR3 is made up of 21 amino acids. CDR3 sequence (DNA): TGTGCCAGCAGCTTAGGGAGCACCTTGGCGGGAGGGCTTTCCGCAGACGGGGAGCAGTACTTC. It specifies CASSLGSTLAGGLSADGEQYF.

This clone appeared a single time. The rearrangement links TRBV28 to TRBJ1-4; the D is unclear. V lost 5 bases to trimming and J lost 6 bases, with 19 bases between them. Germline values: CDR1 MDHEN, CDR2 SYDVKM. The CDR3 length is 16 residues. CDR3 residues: CASSLGRGRGYEKLFF. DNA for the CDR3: TGTGCCAGCAGTCTCGGGAGAGGCCGAGGGTATGAAAAACTGTTTTTT.

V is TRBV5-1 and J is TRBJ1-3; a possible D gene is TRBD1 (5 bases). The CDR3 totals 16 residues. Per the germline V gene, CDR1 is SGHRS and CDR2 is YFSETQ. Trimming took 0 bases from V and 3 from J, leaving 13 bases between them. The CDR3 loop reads CASSLGGSGSGNTIYF. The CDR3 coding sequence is TGCGCCAGCAGCTTGGGGGGCAGTGGAAGTGGAAACACCATATATTTT. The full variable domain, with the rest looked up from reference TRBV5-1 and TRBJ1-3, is KAGVTQTPRYLIKTRGQQVTLSCSPISGHRSVSWYQQTPGQGLQFLFEYFSETQRNKGNFPGRFSGRQFSNSRSEMNVSTLELGDSALYLCASSLGGSGSGNTIYFGEGSWLTVV.

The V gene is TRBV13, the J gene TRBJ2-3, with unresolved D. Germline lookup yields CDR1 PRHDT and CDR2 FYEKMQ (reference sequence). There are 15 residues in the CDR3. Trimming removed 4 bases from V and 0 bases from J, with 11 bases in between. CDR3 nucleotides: TGTGCCAGCAGCTCCTCCCCGGCCAGCACAGATACGCAGTATTTT. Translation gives CASSSSPASTDTQYF.

The CDR3 DNA sequence: TGCGCCAGCAGCCAATTGACATTCGGGCGGGACGAGCAGTACTTC. Translation: CASSQLTFGRDEQYF. The rearrangement joins TRBV4-1 to TRBJ2-7; perhaps TRBD2 as D (5 bases). V was clipped by 2 bases and J by 5 bases, with 16 bases between them. Looked up from germline, CDR1 is MGHRA and CDR2 is YSYEKL. The CDR3 runs 15 residues.

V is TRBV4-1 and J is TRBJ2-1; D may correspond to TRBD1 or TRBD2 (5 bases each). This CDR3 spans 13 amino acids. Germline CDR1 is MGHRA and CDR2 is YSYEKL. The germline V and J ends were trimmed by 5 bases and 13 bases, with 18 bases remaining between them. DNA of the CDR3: TGCGCCAGCAGCTGGGGAGCGGCAGGGCGCCAGTTCTTC. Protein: CASSWGAAGRQFF.